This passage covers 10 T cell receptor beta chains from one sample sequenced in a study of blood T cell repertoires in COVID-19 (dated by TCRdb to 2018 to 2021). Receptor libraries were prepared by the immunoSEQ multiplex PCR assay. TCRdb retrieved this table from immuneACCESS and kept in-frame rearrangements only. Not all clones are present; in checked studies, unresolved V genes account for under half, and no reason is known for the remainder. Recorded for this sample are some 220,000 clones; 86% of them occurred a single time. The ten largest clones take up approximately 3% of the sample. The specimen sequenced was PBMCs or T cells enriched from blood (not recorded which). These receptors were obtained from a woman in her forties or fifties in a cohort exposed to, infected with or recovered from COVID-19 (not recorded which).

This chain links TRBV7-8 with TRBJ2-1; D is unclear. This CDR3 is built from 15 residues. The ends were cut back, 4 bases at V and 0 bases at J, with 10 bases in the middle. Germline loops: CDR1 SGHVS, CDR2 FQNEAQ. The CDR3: CASSSSESSYNEQFF. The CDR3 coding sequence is TGTGCCAGCAGCTCGAGCGAGAGCTCCTACAATGAGCAGTTCTTC.

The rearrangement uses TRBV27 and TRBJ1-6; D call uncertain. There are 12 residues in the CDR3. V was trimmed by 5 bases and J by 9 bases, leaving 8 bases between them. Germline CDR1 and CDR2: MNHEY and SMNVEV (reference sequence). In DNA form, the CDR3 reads TGTGCCAGCAGTCCCCGCGGTTCACCCCTCCACTTT. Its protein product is CASSPRGSPLHF.

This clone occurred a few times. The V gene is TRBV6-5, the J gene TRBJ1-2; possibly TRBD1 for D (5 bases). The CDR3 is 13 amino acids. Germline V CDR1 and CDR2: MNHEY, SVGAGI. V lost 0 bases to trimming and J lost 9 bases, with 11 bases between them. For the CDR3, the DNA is TGTGCCAGCAGTTACTCGACCGCGGGGCGCTACACCTTC. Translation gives CASSYSTAGRYTF.

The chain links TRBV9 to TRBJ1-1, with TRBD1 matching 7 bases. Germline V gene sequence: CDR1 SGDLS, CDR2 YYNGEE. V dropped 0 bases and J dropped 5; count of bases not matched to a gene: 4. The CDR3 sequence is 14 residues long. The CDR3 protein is CASSVGTGWTEAFF. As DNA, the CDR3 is TGTGCCAGCAGCGTAGGGACAGGATGGACTGAAGCTTTCTTT.

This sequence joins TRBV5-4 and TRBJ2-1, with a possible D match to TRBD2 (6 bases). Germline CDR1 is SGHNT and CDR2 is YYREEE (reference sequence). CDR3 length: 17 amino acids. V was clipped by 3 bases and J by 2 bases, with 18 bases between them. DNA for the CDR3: TGTGCCAGCAGCTCCCCCGGGGTAGCGGAGACCTACAATGAGCAGTTCTTC. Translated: CASSSPGVAETYNEQFF.

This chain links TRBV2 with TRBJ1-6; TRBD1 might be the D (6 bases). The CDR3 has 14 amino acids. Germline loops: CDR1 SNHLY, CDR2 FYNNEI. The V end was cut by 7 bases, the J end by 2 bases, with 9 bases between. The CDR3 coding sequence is TGTGCCAGCACGCCAGGGGCCTATAATTCACCCCTCCACTTT. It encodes CASTPGAYNSPLHF.

The CDR3 DNA follows: TGTGCCAGACTAAGGAGTCGCTCCTACGAGCAGTACTTC. Amino acid sequence: CARLRSRSYEQYF. The chain recombines TRBV5-3 with TRBJ2-7; no firm D call. TRBV5-3 is labeled an ORF, and its function is uncertain. V lost 7 bases and J 0 bases, leaving 11 bases between the germline ends. The CDR3 loop spans 13 amino acids.

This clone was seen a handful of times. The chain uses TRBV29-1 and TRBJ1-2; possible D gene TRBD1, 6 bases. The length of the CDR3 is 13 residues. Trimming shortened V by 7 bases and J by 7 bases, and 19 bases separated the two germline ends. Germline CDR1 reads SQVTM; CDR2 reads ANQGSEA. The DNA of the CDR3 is TGCAGCGCCACCCGGGACACGGCTAGTGGCTACACCTTC. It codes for CSATRDTASGYTF.

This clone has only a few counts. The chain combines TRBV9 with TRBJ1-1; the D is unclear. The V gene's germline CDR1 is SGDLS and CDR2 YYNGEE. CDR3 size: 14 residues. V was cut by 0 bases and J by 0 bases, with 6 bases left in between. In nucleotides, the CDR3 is TGTGCCAGCAGCGTAGTAACGGTGAACACTGAAGCTTTCTTT. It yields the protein CASSVVTVNTEAFF. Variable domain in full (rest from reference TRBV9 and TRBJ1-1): DSGVTQTPKHLITATGQRVTLRCSPRSGDLSVYWYQQSLDQGLQFLIQYYNGEERAKGNILERFSAQQFPDLHSELNLSSLELGDSALYFCASSVVTVNTEAFFGQGTRLTVV.

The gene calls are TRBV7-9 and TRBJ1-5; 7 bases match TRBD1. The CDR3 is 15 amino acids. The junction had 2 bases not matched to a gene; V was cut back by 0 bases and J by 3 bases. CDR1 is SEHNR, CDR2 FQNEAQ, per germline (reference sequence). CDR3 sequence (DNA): TGTGCCAGCAGCTTAGCCGGGACAGACAATCAGCCCCAGCATTTT. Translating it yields CASSLAGTDNQPQHF.